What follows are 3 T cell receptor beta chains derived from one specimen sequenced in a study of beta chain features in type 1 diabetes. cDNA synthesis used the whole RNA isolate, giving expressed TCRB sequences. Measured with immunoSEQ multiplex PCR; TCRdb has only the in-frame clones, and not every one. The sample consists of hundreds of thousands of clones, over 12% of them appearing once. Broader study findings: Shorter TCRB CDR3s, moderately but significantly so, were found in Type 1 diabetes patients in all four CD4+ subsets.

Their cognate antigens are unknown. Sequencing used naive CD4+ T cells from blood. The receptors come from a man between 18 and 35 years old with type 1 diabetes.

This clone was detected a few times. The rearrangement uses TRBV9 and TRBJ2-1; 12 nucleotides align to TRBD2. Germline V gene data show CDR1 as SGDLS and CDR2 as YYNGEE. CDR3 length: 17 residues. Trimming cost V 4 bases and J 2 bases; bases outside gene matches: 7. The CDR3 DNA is TGTGCCAGCAGCCCGAGACTAGCGGGGGTCACCTACAATGAGCAGTTCTTC. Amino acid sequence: CASSPRLAGVTYNEQFF.

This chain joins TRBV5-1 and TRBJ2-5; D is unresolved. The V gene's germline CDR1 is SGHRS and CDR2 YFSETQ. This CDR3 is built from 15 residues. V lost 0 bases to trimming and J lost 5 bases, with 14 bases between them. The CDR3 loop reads CASSLANSPRETQYF. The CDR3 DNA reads TGCGCCAGCAGCTTGGCCAACAGCCCCCGGGAGACCCAGTACTTC.

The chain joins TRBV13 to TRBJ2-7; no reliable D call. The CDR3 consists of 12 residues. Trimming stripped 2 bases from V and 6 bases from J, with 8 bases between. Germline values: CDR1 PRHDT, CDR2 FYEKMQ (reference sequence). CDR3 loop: CASSLKQSEQYF. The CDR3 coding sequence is TGTGCCAGCAGCTTAAAGCAGAGCGAGCAGTACTTC.